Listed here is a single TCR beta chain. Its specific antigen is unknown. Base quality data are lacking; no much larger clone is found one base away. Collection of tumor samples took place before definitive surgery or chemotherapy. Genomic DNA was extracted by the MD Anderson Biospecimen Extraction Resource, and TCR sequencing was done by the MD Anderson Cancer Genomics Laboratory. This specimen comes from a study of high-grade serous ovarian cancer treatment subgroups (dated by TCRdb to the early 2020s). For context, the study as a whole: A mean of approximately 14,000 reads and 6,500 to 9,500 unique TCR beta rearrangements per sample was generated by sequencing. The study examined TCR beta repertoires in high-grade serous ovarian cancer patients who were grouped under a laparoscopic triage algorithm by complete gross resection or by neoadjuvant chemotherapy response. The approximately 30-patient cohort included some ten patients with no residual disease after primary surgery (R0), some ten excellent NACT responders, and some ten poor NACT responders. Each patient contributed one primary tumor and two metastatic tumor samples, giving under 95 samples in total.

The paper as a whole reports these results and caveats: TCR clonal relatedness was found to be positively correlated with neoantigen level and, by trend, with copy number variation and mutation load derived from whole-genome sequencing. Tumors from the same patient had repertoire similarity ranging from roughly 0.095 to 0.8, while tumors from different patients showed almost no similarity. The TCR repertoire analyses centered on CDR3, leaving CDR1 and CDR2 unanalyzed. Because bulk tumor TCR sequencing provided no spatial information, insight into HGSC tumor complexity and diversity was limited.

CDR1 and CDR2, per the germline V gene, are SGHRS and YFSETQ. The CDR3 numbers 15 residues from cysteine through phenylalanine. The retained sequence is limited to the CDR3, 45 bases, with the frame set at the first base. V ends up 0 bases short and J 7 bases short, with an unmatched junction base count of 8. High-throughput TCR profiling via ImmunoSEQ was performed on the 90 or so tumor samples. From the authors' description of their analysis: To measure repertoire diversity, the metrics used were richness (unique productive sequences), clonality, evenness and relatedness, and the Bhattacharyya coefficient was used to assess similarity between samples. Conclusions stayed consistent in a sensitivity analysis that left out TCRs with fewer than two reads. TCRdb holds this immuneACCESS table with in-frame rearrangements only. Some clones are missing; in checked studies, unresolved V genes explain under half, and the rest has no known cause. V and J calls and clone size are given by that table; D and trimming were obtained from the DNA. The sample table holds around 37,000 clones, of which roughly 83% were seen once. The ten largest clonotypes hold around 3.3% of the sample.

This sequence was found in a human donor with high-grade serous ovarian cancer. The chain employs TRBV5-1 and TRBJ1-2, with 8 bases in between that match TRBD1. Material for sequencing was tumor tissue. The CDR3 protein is CASSLASGQGVGYTF. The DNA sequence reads TGCGCCAGCAGCTTGGCCTCCGGACAGGGAGTTGGCTACACCTTC.